The 17 T cell receptor beta chains given below trace back to one sample, sequenced in a study of glioma-infiltrating T cells. Amplification of TCR alpha and beta CDR3 regions from RNA used iRepertoire nested multiplex PCR. TCRdb passed the multiplex PCR reads through MiXCR, listing each CDR3 protein once. The sample consists of some 85,000 distinct CDR3 sequences, around 23% of them appearing once. Sample: glioma tissue, nonneoplastic brain tissue, or PBMCs (not recorded which). The source is a human donor with low-grade glioma or glioblastoma, undergoing nonglioma brain surgery, or in good health (not recorded which).

This clonotype was detected many times. This chain uses TRBV20-1 with TRBJ1-1, with D possibly being TRBD1 (5 bases). V was shortened by 4 bases and J by 0 bases, with 9 bases between the two germline ends. Germline CDR1 DFQATT, CDR2 SNEGSKA (reference sequence). The CDR3 has 13 amino acids. CDR3: CSAKGHLNTEAFF. The CDR3 nucleotides are TGCAGTGCTAAAGGACATTTGAACACTGAAGCTTTCTTT.

The chain combines TRBV11-2 with TRBJ2-5; TRBD1 or TRBD2 may be the D gene (7 bases each). Germline V gene sequence: CDR1 SGHAT, CDR2 FQNNGV. V lost 5 bases and J 3 bases, leaving 16 bases between the germline ends. This CDR3 spans 15 amino acids. The DNA of the CDR3 is TGTGCCAGCAGCCCGACCAGGGGGGGCAAAGAGACCCAGTACTTC. This gives the protein CASSPTRGGKETQYF. The full variable domain, in which reference TRBV11-2 and TRBJ2-5 provide the parts outside the CDR3, is EAGVAQSPRYKIIEKRQSVAFWCNPISGHATLYWYQQILGQGPKLLIQFQNNGVVDDSQLPKDRFSAERLKGVDSTLKIQPAKLEDSAVYLCASSPTRGGKETQYFGPGTRLLVL.

This clonotype was counted at least ten times. This chain joins TRBV6-1 and TRBJ2-5, with D uncertain. The V gene lost 2 bases and the J gene lost 5 bases, with 6 bases spanning the gap. The CDR3 consists of 12 residues. Germline V gives CDR1 MNHNS, CDR2 SASEGT. CDR3 in amino acids: CASSEILETQYF. Written as DNA, the CDR3 is TGTGCCAGCAGTGAAATCCTGGAGACCCAGTACTTC.

A few counts support this clonotype. CDR3 coding DNA: TGTGCCAGTAGTATAGGTGGTATATCGGCTTCTGAAGCTTTCTTT. It yields the protein CASSIGGISASEAFF. This rearrangement joins TRBV19 to TRBJ1-1; D not certain. This CDR3 has 15 amino acids. Trimming cost V 1 base and J 6 bases, with 15 bases left between them. Per the germline V gene, CDR1 is LNHDA and CDR2 is SQIVND (reference sequence).

This clonotype was found many times. V is TRBV9 and J is TRBJ1-1; D is ambiguous. This CDR3 is built from 14 residues. The V end was cut by 0 bases, the J end by 1 base, with 7 bases between. Germline loops: CDR1 SGDLS, CDR2 YYNGEE. The CDR3: CASSVESSNTEAFF. The CDR3 DNA follows: TGTGCCAGCAGCGTAGAAAGTTCGAACACTGAAGCTTTCTTT.

The gene calls are TRBV6-2 or TRBV6-3 and TRBJ2-5, with 10 bases fitting TRBD2. Trimming cost V 8 bases and J 4 bases; bases outside gene matches: 7. The CDR3 has 14 residues. CDR1 is MNHEY and CDR2 is SVGEGT in the germline V gene. The CDR3 coding sequence is TGTGCCAGCGGCAAACTAGCGGGACCAGAGACCCAGTACTTC. Its protein product is CASGKLAGPETQYF.

This clonotype was recorded many times. This chain connects TRBV7-2 to TRBJ2-7, with 10 bases that match TRBD1. The V segment lost 3 bases and the J segment 2 bases; nucleotides outside the gene matches: 7. The germline CDR1 and CDR2 sequences are SGHTA and FQGNSA. The CDR3 length is 16 residues. The CDR3 DNA is TGTGCCAGCAGCTTGGCCGGGACAGGGGATACCTACGAGCAGTACTTC. Its protein product is CASSLAGTGDTYEQYF.

As for this clonotype: A much larger clone lies one base from this, so it may be a read error. This chain uses TRBV6-2 or TRBV6-3 with TRBJ2-5; D is ambiguous. With 11 bases removed from V and 2 bases from J, the gap between germline ends came to 15 bases. This CDR3 has 13 amino acids. Germline assignment: CDR1 MNHEY and CDR2 SVGEGT. The CDR3 region has the DNA TGTGCCGGCAATAGGAGTCAGCAAGAGACCCAGTACTTC. Residues: CAGNRSQQETQYF.

The sample holds many counts of this clonotype. The chain uses TRBV7-2 and TRBJ1-2; D unresolved. CDR1 is SGHTA and CDR2 is FQGNSA in the germline V gene. V lost 1 base to trimming and J lost 0 bases, with 9 bases between them. The CDR3 extends over 15 amino acids. The CDR3 DNA is TGTGCCAGCAGCTTAGGACAAGGAACTAACTATGGCTACACCTTC. Its translation: CASSLGQGTNYGYTF.

With respect to this clonotype: This may arise from a read error, as a much more abundant clone is one base away. V gene TRBV5-4 combines with J gene TRBJ1-1; D is unresolved. Germline V CDR1 and CDR2: SGHNT, YYREEE (reference sequence). This CDR3 region has 14 residues. CDR3 bases: TGTGCCAGAAGCTTGAATAGCATGAACACTGAAGCTTTCTTT. Translating gives CARSLNSMNTEAFF.

At least ten counts were recorded for this clonotype. The chain couples TRBV20-1 to TRBJ1-2; no clear D. Deletions cut 4 bases from V and 4 bases from J, with 13 bases between. This CDR3 has 13 amino acids. Germline V lookup: CDR1 DFQATT, CDR2 SNEGSKA (reference sequence). The CDR3 loop is CSATPPGVYGYTF. CDR3 DNA sequence: TGCAGTGCTACCCCCCCGGGAGTCTATGGCTACACCTTC.

This clonotype was seen many times. V is TRBV2 and J is TRBJ1-1; no clear D. The V gene's germline CDR1 is SNHLY and CDR2 FYNNEI. Deletions cut 11 bases from V and 1 base from J, with 14 bases between. CDR3 length: 13 residues. This CDR3 is CAAKGTTNTEAFF. As DNA, the CDR3 is TGTGCCGCAAAGGGCACTACGAACACTGAAGCTTTCTTT.

This clonotype occurred many times. The rearrangement uses TRBV15 and TRBJ2-6, with D hard to call. The CDR3 length is 14 residues. The V gene's germline CDR1 is LNHNV and CDR2 YYDKDF (reference sequence). The V and J ends lost 5 bases and 1 base respectively, with 6 bases between them. This CDR3 is CATSRISGANVLTF. In DNA, the CDR3 is TGTGCCACCAGCCGGATTTCTGGGGCCAACGTCCTGACTTTC.

This clonotype was observed many times. The chain is built from TRBV6-1 and TRBJ2-1; possibly TRBD2 for D (5 bases). Germline CDR1 reads MNHNS; CDR2 reads SASEGT. V was pared by 5 bases and J by 12 bases, with 14 bases between. CDR3 length: 12 residues. The chain's CDR3 is CASSLACAGQFF. The CDR3 coding sequence is TGTGCCAGCAGTTTAGCGTGTGCGGGGCAGTTCTTC.

This clonotype was seen at least ten times. J is TRBJ1-1 and V is TRBV29-1; 7 bases fit TRBD1. CDR1 is SQVTM and CDR2 is ANQGSEA in the germline V gene. Trimming took 6 bases from V and 4 from J; bases not matched to a gene: 8. The CDR3 has 13 residues. The chain's CDR3 is CSVETGAGTEAFF. The CDR3 DNA sequence: TGCAGCGTGGAAACAGGGGCTGGCACTGAAGCTTTCTTT.

This clonotype was counted ten times or more. This chain uses TRBV3-1 with TRBJ2-3; possibly TRBD1 or TRBD2 for D (5 bases each). There are 15 residues in the CDR3. V gave up 4 bases and J gave up 0 bases, with 11 bases separating them. CDR1 and CDR2 from the germline V gene are LGHDT and YNNKEL (reference sequence). The CDR3 protein is CASSRGDRSTDTQYF. In DNA, the CDR3 is TGTGCCAGCAGCCGTGGGGACCGTAGCACAGATACGCAGTATTTT.

Many counts were recorded for this clonotype. The chain couples TRBV28 to TRBJ2-1, with TRBD2 matching over 8 bases. V lost 2 bases and J lost 12; bases outside the gene matches: 3. The germline V gene encodes CDR1 MDHEN and CDR2 SYDVKM. The CDR3 extends over 12 amino acids. The CDR3 DNA is TGTGCCAGCAGTTTAGTGGCGGGAGGGCAGTTCTTC. The encoded protein is CASSLVAGGQFF.